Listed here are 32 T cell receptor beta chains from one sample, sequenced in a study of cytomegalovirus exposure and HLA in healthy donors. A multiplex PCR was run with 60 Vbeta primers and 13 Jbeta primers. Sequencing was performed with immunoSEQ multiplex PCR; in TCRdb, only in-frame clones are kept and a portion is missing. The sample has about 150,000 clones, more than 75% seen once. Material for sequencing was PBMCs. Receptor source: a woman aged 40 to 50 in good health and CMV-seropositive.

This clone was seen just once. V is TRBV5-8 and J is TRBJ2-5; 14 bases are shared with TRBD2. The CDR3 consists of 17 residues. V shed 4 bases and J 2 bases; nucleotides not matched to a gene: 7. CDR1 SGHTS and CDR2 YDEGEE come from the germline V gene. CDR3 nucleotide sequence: TGTGCCAGCAGCCCCGGGACTAGCGGGGGCCCTCAAGAGACCCAGTACTTC. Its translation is CASSPGTSGGPQETQYF.

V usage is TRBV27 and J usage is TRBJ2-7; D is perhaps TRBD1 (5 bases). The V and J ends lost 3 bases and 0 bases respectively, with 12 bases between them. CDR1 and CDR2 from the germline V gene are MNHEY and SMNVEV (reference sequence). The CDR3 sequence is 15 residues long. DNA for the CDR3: TGTGCCAGCAGTTTTAGGGGAAACGGCTCCTACGAGCAGTACTTC. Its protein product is CASSFRGNGSYEQYF.

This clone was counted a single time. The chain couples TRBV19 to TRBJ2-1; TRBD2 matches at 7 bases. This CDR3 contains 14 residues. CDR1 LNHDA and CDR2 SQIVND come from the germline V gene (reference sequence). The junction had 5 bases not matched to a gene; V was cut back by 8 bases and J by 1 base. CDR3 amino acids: CASRGGSSYNEQFF. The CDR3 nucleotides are TGTGCCAGTCGTGGCGGGAGTTCCTACAATGAGCAGTTCTTC.

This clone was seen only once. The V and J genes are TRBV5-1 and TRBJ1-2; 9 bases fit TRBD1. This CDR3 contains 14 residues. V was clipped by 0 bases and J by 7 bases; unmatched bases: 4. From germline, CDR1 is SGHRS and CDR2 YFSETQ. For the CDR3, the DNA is TGCGCCAGCAGCTTGGTCGGGACAGGGCTTGGCTACACCTTC. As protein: CASSLVGTGLGYTF.

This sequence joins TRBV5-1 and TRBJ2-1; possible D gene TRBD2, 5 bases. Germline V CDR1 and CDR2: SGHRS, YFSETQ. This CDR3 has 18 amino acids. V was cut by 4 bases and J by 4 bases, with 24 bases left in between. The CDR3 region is CASSLPPPAVSGYNEQFF. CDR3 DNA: TGCGCCAGCAGCCTGCCTCCCCCGGCCGTGAGCGGATACAATGAGCAGTTCTTC.

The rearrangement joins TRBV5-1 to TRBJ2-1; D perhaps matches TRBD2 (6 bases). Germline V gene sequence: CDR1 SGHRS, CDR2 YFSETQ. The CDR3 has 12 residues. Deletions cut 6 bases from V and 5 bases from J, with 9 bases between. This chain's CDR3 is CASKAGNNEQFF. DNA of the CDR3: TGCGCCAGCAAGGCGGGGAACAATGAGCAGTTCTTC.

The CDR3 DNA sequence: TGTGCCAGCAGTGACGGGGGGTCCCTCTACGAGCAGTACTTC. This codes for CASSDGGSLYEQYF. The chain links TRBV6-1 to TRBJ2-7; 7 nucleotides align to TRBD2. Unmatched junction bases numbered 5, after V lost 3 bases and J lost 3 bases. Germline V gives CDR1 MNHNS, CDR2 SASEGT. This CDR3 is built from 14 residues.

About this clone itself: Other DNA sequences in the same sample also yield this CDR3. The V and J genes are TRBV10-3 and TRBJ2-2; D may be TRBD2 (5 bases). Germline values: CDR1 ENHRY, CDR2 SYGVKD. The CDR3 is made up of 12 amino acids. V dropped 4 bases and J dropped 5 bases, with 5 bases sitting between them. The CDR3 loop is CAISGGTGELFF. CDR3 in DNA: TGTGCCATCAGTGGCGGGACCGGGGAGCTGTTTTTT.

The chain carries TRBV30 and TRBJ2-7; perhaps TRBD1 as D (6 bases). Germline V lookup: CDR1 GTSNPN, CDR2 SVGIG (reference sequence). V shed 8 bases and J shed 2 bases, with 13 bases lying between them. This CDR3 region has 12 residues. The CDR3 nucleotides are TGTGCCGGAAAGACAGGAACCTACGAGCAGTACTTC. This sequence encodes CAGKTGTYEQYF.

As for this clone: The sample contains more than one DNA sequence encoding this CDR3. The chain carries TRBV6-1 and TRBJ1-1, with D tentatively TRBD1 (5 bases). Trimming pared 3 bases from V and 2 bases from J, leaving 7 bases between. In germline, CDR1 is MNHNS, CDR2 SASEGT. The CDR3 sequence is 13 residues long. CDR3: CASSDTGNTEAFF. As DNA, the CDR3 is TGTGCCAGCAGTGACACAGGCAACACTGAAGCTTTCTTT.

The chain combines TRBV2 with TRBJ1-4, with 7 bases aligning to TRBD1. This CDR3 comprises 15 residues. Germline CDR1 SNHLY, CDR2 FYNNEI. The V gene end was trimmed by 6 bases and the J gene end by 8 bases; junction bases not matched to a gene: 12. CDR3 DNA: TGTGCCAGCAGATTATCAGGGGGACTGAGGGAAAAACTGTTTTTT. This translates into CASRLSGGLREKLFF.

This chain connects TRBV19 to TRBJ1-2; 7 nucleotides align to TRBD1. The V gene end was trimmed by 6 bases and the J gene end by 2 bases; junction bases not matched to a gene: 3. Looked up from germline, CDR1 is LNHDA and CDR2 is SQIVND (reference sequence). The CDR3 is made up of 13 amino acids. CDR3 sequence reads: CASRKQGNYGYTF. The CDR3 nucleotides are TGTGCCAGTAGAAAACAGGGGAACTATGGCTACACCTTC.

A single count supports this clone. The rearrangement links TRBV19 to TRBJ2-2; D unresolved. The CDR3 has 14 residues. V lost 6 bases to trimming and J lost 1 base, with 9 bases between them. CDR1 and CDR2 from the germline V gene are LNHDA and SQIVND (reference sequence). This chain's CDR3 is CASSPRQNTGELFF. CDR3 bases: TGTGCCAGTAGCCCCCGACAGAACACCGGGGAGCTGTTTTTT.

The CDR3 DNA sequence: TGTGCCAGCAGTAGGGGATTAGCGGGCTACAATGAGCAGTTCTTC. This translates into CASSRGLAGYNEQFF. The gene calls are TRBV6-5 and TRBJ2-1; 7 nucleotides line up with TRBD2. J gave up 3 bases and V 5 bases, and 7 bases lay outside the gene matches. The germline gives CDR1 MNHEY, CDR2 SVGAGI. The CDR3 consists of 15 residues.

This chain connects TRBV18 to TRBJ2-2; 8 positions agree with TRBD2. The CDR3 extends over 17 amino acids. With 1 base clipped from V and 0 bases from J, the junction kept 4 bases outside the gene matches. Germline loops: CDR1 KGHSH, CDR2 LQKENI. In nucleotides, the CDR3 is TGTGCCAGCTCACCACAACGACTAGCGTCGAACACCGGGGAGCTGTTTTTT. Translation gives CASSPQRLASNTGELFF.

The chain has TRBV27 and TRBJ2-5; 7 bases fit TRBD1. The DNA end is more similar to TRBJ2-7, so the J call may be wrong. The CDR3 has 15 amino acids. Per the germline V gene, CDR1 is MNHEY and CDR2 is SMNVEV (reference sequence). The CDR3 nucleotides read TGTGCCAGCAGTTCAACCCCGGGACAGTACTACGAGCAGTACTTC. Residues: CASSSTPGQYYEQYF.

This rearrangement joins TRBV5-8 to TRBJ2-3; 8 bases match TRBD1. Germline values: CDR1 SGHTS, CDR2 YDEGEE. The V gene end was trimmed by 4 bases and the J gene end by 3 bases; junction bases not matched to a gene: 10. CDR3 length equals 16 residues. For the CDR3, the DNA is TGTGCCAGCAGCATAAGGACAGGGAAGAGTACAGATACGCAGTATTTT. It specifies CASSIRTGKSTDTQYF. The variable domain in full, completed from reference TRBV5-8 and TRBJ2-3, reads EAGVTQSPTHLIKTRGQQATLRCSPISGHTSVYWYQQALGLGLQFLLWYDEGEERNRGNFPPRFSGRQFPNYSSELNVNALELEDSALYLCASSIRTGKSTDTQYFGPGTRLTVL.

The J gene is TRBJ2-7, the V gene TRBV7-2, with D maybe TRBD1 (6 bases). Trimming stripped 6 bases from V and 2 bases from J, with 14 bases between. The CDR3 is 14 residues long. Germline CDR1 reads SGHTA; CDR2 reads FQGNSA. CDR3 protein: CASSSNRAAYEQYF. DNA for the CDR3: TGTGCCAGCAGTTCTAACAGGGCGGCCTACGAGCAGTACTTC.

CDR3 sequence (DNA): TGTGCCTGGAGTCCTCTAGCGGGACTGTACGAGCAGTACTTC. Protein sequence: CAWSPLAGLYEQYF. The chain carries TRBV30 and TRBJ2-7; TRBD2 agrees at 9 bases. The CDR3 spans 14 residues. V shed 2 bases, J shed 4 bases, and the junction held 6 bases outside the gene matches. The germline CDR1 and CDR2 sequences are GTSNPN and SVGIG (reference sequence).

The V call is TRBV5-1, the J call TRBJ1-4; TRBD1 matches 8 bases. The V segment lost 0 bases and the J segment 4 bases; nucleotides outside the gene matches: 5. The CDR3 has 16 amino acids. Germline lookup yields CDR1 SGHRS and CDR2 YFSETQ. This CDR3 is CASSLEGTGFNEKLFF. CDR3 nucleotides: TGCGCCAGCAGCTTGGAAGGGACAGGCTTTAATGAAAAACTGTTTTTT.

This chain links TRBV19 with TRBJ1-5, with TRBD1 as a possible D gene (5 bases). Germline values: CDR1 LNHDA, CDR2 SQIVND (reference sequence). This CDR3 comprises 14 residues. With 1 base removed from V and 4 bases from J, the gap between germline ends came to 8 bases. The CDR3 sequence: CASSIGQINQPQHF. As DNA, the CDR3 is TGTGCCAGTAGTATAGGACAGATTAATCAGCCCCAGCATTTT.

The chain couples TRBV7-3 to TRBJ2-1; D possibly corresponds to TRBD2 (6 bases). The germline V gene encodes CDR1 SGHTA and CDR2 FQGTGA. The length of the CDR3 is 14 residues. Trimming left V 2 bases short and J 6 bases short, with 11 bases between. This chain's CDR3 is CASSLGGYGNEQFF. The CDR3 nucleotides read TGTGCCAGCAGCTTAGGGGGGTACGGCAATGAGCAGTTCTTC.

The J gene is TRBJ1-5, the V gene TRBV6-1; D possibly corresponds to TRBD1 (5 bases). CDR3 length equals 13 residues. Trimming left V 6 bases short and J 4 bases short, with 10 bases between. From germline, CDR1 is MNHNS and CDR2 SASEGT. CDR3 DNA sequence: TGTGCCAGCAGGGGACTGCCTAATCAGCCCCAGCATTTT. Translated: CASRGLPNQPQHF.

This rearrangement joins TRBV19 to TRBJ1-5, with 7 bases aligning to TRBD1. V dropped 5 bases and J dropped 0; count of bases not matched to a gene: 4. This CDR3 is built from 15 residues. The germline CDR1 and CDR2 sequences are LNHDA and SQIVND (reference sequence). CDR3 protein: CASSPGQHSNQPQHF. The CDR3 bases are TGTGCCAGTAGTCCGGGACAGCATAGCAATCAGCCCCAGCATTTT.

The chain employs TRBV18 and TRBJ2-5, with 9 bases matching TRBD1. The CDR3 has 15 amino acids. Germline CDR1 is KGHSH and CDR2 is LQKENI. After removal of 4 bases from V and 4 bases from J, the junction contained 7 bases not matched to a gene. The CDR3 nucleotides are TGTGCCAGCTCACGCCGGGACAGGGAGGGAGAGACCCAGTACTTC. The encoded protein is CASSRRDREGETQYF.

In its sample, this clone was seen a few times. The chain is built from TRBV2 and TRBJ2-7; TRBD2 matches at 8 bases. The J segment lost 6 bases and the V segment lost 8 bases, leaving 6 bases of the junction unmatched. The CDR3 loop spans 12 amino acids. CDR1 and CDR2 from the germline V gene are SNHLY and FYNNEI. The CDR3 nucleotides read TGTGCCAGCCTTGAGCGGGAGTTCGAGCAGTACTTC. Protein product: CASLEREFEQYF.

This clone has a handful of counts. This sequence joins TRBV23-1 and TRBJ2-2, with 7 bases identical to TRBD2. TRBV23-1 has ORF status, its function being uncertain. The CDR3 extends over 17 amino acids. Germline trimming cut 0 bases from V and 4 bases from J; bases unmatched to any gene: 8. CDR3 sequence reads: CASSQSGAGRATGELFF. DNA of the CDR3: TGCGCCAGCAGTCAATCGGGAGCGGGAAGGGCCACCGGGGAGCTGTTTTTT.

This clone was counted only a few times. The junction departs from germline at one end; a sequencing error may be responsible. DNA of the CDR3: TGTGCCAGCAGTCGAACAGACACCTCTCTCGTAACGATTTTC. This translates into CASSRTDTSLVTIF. The rearrangement joins TRBV6-5 to TRBJ2-4; no clear D gene. There are 14 residues in the CDR3. Germline V gene data show CDR1 as MNHEY and CDR2 as SVGAGI.

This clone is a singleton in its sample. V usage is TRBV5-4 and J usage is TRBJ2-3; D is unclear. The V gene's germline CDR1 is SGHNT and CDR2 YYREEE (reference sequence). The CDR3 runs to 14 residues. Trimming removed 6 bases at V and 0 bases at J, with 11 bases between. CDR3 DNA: TGTGCCAGCACCCCTGAGGCCAGCACAGATACGCAGTATTTT. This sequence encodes CASTPEASTDTQYF.

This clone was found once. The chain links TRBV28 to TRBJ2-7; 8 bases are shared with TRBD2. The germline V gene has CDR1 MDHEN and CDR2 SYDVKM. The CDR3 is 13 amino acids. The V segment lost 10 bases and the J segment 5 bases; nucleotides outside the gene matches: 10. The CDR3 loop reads CATYTGGMDEQYF. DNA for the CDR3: TGTGCCACATACACGGGGGGGATGGACGAGCAGTACTTC.

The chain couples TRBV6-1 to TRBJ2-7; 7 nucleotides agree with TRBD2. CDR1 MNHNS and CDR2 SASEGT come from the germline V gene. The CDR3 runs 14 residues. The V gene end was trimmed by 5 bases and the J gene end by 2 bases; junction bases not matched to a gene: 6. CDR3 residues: CASSLAGTTYEQYF. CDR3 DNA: TGTGCCAGCAGTTTAGCGGGTACGACCTACGAGCAGTACTTC.

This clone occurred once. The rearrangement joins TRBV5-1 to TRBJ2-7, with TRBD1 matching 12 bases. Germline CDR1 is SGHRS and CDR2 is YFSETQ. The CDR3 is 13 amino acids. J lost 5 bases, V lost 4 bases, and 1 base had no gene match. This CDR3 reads CASSGTGGHEQYF. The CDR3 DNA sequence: TGCGCCAGCAGCGGGACAGGGGGCCACGAGCAGTACTTC.